This T cell receptor (beta chain) was sequenced during a study of a mutant IDH1 vaccine in newly diagnosed glioma. For the study at large: Patients had eight vaccinations, in weeks 1, 3, 5, 7, 11, 15, 19 and 23. Earlier treatment was radiotherapy, temozolomide, or both, with most getting both. Beginning 4-6 weeks after radiotherapy alone, or with temozolomide cycles, vaccination took place.

Regarding the study as a whole: The occurrence of vaccine-induced immune responses was seen in 90% to 95% of patients.

Time point reported: week 23, last vaccination. Doses comprised 300 ug of mutant IDH1 20-mer peptide each, plus topical imiquimod. TCRdb's table, derived via immunoSEQ multiplex PCR, lists solely in-frame clones and lacks some. Seen here are 50,000 to 65,000 clones, 87% observed once, and the top ten hold about 1.4%. Details on this clone: Its target is not known.

The sample in question was PBMCs, obtained from a glioma patient whose treatment included an IDH1 peptide vaccine. This clonotype originated in a man between 35 and 55 years old with glioma.

The DNA for the CDR3 is TGTGCCAGTAGGCCACGTCGCAGAGCGGGAGAAAACGCTGAGCAGTTCTTC. This translates into CASRPRRRAGENAEQFF. The chain combines TRBV19 with TRBJ2-1; 8 bases line up with TRBD2. V dropped 6 bases and J dropped 9; count of bases not matched to a gene: 19. This CDR3 is 17 amino acids long. Per germline, CDR1 LNHDA and CDR2 SQIVND (reference sequence).